The text below deals with one T cell receptor beta chain. It lacks a known antigen. No much larger clone exists at a distance of one base, and base qualities are not known. The data are from a study of Epstein–Barr virus B cells in breast cancer (dated by TCRdb to the early 2020s). Regarding the complete study: Control T cells were expanded by a rapid expansion method using irradiated PBMC feeders, soluble OKT3 and IL-2 at approximately 200 U/ml, and were collected roughly 10-13 days after stimulation. A single-patient case report was conducted to examine whether the T-cell receptor repertoire in triple-negative breast cancer is shaped by tumor-infiltrating EBV+ B cells.

The CDR1 and CDR2 encoded by the germline V gene are SGHDN and FVKESK. The junction shows trimming of 1 base on V and 0 bases on J, plus 9 bases between the germline ends. Its CDR3 holds 15 amino acids, cysteine through phenylalanine. CDR3 DNA only is kept here, 45 bases in frame from base 1. Study-wide findings and limitations: All data came from one patient, described as a first proof of concept, and this single-patient design limits how far the findings can be generalized.

Libraries were built with 5' RACE. The SMARTer Human TCR a/b Profiling Kit was used to build TCR libraries from RNA, capturing the full V(D)J regions of both the alpha and beta chains. Amplified libraries were purified with AMPure XP beads and validated on an Agilent 2100 Bioanalyzer with the DNA 1000 Kit. Libraries were sequenced on an Illumina MiSeq with the 600-cycle v3 reagent kit, giving 2 x 300 bp paired-end reads. The study's processing was this. MiXCR and VDJTools were used to process the reads, with non-productive clonotypes filtered out and clonotypes collapsed by CDR3 amino acid sequence prior to recalculating frequencies. CDR3 sequences were compared with the McPAS-TCR database with a Levenshtein distance of 1 allowed, and UpSet plots were created in R using UpSetR. The public reads were run again by TCRdb, first through fastp at Q25 and then through MiXCR, and only productive beta chains were kept. Rows matching on CDR3 protein sequence are summarized as one entry with the most common DNA and genes. TCRdb's processing, not the study's, gives the V and J calls here. This sample comprises under 2,500 distinct CDR3 sequences, 14% to 15% of them detected only once. Of the sample, over 25% falls within the top ten clones.

RNA from about 1e5 to 1e6 cultured T cells was extracted using RNeasy Micro or Mini kits with on-column DNase digestion, and the RNA was checked on an Agilent 2100 Bioanalyzer. Here the chain combines TRBV14 and TRBJ1-1; the D gene is perhaps TRBD1, from 5 matching bases. The receptor was derived from a woman aged 40-49 years with triple-negative breast cancer. Sequencing was performed on tumor-infiltrating lymphocytes expanded in culture. The DNA sequence follows: TGTGCCAGCAGCCAAGGGGGGATTGTGAACACTGAAGCTTTCTTT. Protein translation: CASSQGGIVNTEAFF.